This TCR beta chain was identified during a study of lymphopenia after photon versus proton radiotherapy. Germline V gene sequence: CDR1 SGHNT, CDR2 YYREEE (reference sequence). The CDR3 has 14 residues. V shed 7 bases and J 3 bases; nucleotides not matched to a gene: 6. As for this clone: Its antigen is undetermined.

Sequenced by immunoSEQ multiplex PCR; TCRdb stores in-frame clones only, minus some. The table includes about 68,000 clones, just over 90% detected once. Whole-study results and caveats: Post-nadir diversity loss with photons came from oligoclonal expansion, particularly CD8+ Temra cells.

The sample in question was peripheral blood, obtained from a patient treated with photon-based radiotherapy. The V call is TRBV5-4, the J call TRBJ2-3; 9 nucleotides align to TRBD2. The source of this sequence is a woman between 65 and 79 years old with pancreatic cancer. CDR3 sequence reads: CASFLSGRTDTQYF. CDR3 sequence (DNA): TGTGCCAGCTTCTTGAGCGGGAGGACAGATACGCAGTATTTT. The complete variable domain, with remaining parts taken from reference TRBV5-4 and TRBJ2-3, reads ETGVTQSPTHLIKTRGQQVTLRCSSQSGHNTVSWYQQALGQGPQFIFQYYREEENGRGNFPPRFSGLQFPNYSSELNVNALELDDSALYLCASFLSGRTDTQYFGPGTRLTVL.